This T cell receptor (beta chain) was recorded in a study of T-cell memory formation after mild COVID-19. Study background: Largely donor-specific sequence clusters came from a couple of donors. Broader study findings: The appearance of some responding clones in pre-infection memory suggested that cross-reactive memory joined.

MiXCR, run by TCRdb on the 5' RACE reads, gives a single entry per CDR3 protein. The sample holds about 320,000 distinct CDR3 sequences; around 15% are singletons and the top ten take around 23%. This clonotype showed up just a few times. Its target is not known. Sequenced material: PBMCs or a T cell subset sorted from them (not recorded which). This clonotype was sampled from a man between 18 and 35 years old who had mild COVID-19 (a few samples of this study predate the infection). Cell type and time point are not known.

CDR3: CSAGWGYANTGELFF. CDR3 nucleotides: TGCAGTGCTGGCTGGGGATACGCGAACACCGGGGAGCTGTTTTTT. The chain is built from TRBV20-1 and TRBJ2-2, with no clear D. Germline V gene sequence: CDR1 DFQATT, CDR2 SNEGSKA (reference sequence). With 5 bases removed from V and 0 bases from J, the gap between germline ends came to 13 bases. The CDR3 runs to 15 residues.